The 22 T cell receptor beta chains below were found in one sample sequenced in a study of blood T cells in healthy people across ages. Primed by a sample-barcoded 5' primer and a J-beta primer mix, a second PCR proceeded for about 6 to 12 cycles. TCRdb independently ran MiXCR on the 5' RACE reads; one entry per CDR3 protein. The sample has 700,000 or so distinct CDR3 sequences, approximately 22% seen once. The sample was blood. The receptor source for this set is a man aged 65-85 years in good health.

The CDR3 DNA sequence: TGTGCCAGCAGTTACGGGACAGGCCAGCCCCAGCATTTT. Amino acids: CASSYGTGQPQHF. The chain joins TRBV12-3 or TRBV12-4 to TRBJ1-5, with 8 positions matching TRBD1. There are 13 residues in the CDR3. J gave up 7 bases and V 4 bases, and 3 bases lay outside the gene matches.

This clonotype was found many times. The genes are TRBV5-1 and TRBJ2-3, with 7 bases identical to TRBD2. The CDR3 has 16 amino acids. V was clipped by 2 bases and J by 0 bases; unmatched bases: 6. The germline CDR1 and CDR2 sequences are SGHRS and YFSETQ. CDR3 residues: CASSFLQAGSTDTQYF. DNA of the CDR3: TGCGCCAGCAGCTTTCTTCAAGCGGGGAGCACAGATACGCAGTATTTT.

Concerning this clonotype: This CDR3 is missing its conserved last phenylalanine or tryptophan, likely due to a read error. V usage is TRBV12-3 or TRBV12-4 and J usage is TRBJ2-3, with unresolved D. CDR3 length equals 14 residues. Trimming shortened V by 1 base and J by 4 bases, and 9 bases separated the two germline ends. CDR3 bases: TGTGCCAGCAGTTTAGGTTTGGTCCCAGATACGCAGTATTCT. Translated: CASSLGLVPDTQYS.

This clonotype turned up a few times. The CDR3 spells CATSRASLTGGKNIQYF. The CDR3 nucleotides are TGTGCCACCAGCAGAGCGTCCCTTACAGGGGGGAAAAACATTCAGTACTTC. The chain combines TRBV15 with TRBJ2-4, with TRBD1 identical over 8 bases. The germline V gene encodes CDR1 LNHNV and CDR2 YYDKDF (reference sequence). The CDR3 length is 17 residues. V shed 1 base, J shed 4 bases, and the junction held 9 bases outside the gene matches.

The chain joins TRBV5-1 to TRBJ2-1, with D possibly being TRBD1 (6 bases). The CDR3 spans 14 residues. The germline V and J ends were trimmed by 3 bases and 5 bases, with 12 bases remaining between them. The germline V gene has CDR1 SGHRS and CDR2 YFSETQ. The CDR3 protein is CASSSGQIHNEQFF. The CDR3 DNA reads TGCGCCAGCAGCTCCGGACAGATACACAATGAGCAGTTCTTC.

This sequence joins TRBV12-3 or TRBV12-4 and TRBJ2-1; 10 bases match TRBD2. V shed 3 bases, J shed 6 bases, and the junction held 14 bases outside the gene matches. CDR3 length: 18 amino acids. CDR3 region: CASSFTTIPQREGNEQFF. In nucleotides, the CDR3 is TGTGCCAGCAGTTTTACAACTATTCCACAGCGGGAGGGCAATGAGCAGTTCTTC.

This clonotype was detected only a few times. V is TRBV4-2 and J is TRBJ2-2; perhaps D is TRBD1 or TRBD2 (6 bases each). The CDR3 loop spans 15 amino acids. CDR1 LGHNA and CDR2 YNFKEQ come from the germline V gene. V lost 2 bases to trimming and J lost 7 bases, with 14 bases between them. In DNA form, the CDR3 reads TGTGCCAGCAGCCAATGGGGGGCCATGAGCGGGGAGCTGTTTTTT. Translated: CASSQWGAMSGELFF.

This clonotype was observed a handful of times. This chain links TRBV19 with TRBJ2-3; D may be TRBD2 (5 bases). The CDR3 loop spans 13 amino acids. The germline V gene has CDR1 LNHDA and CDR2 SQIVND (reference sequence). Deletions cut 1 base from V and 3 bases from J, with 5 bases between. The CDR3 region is CASSIVATDTQYF. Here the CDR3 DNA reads TGTGCCAGTAGTATAGTAGCGACAGATACGCAGTATTTT.

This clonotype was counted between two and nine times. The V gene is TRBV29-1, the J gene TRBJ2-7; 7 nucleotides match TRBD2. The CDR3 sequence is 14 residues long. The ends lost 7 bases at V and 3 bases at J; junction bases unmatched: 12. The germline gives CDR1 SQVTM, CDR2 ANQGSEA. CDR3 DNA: TGCAGCGCTACAGAAAGCGGGATCTACTACGAGCAGTACGTC. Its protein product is CSATESGIYYEQYV.

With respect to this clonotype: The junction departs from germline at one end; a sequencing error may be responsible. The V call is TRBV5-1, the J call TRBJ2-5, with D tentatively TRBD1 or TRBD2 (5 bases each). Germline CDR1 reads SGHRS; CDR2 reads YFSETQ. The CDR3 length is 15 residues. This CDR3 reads CASSLVAGPGKTRYF. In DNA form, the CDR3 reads TGCGCCAGCAGCTTAGTTGCGGGCCCAGGGAAGACCCGGTACTTC.

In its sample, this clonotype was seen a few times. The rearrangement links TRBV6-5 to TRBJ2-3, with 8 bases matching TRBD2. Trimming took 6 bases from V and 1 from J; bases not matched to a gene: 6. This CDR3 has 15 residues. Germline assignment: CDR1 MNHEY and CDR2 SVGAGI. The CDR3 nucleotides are TGTGCCAGCAGATCTAGCGGGTGGGGCACAGATACGCAGTATTTT. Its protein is CASRSSGWGTDTQYF.

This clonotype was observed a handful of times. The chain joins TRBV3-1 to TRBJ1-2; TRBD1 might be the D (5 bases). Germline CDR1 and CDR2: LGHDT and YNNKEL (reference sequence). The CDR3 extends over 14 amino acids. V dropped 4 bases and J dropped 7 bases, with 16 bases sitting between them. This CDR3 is CASSRKGPQGGYTF. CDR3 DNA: TGTGCCAGCAGCCGCAAGGGCCCTCAGGGTGGCTACACCTTC.

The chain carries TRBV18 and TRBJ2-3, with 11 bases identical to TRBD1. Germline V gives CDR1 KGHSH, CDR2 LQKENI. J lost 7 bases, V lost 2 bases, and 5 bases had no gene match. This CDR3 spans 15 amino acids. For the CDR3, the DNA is TGTGCCAGCTCACCAAGGACAGGGGGCGCGAATACGCAGTATTTT. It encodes CASSPRTGGANTQYF.

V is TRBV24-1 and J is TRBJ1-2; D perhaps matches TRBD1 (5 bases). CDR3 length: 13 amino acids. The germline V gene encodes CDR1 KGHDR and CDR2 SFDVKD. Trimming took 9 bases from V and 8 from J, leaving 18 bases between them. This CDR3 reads CATGGLGGFGYTF. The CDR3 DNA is TGTGCCACCGGGGGATTGGGTGGCTTCGGCTACACCTTC.

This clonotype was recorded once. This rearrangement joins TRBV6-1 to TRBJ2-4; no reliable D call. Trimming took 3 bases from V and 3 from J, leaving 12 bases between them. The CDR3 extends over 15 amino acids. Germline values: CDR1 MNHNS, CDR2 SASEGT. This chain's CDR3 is CASSDMSGVKNIQYF. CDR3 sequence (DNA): TGTGCCAGCAGTGACATGAGTGGGGTCAAAAACATTCAGTACTTC.

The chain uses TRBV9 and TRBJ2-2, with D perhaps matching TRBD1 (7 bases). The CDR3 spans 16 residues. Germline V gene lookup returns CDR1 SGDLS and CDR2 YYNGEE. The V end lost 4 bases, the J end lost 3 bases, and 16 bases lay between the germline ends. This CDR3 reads CASSPRQGGDTGELFF. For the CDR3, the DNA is TGTGCCAGCAGCCCCCGGCAGGGGGGCGACACCGGGGAGCTGTTTTTT.

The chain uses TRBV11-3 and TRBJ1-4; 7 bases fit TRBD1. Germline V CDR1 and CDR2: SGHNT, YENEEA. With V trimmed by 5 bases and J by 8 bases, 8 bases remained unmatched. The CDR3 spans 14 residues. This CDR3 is CASSAGGSMEKLFF. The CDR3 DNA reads TGTGCCAGCAGCGCAGGGGGATCGATGGAAAAACTGTTTTTT.

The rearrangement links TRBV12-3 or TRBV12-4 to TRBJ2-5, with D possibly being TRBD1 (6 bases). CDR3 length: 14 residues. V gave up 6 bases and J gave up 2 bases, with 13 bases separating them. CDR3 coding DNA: TGTGCCAGCAGCCGGACAGTTTTTCAAGAGACCCAGTACTTC. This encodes CASSRTVFQETQYF.

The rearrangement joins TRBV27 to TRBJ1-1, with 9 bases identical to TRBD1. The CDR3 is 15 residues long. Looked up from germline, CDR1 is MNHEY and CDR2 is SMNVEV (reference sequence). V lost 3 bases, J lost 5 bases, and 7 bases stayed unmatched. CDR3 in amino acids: CASSFWTGVGTEAFF. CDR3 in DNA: TGTGCCAGCAGTTTTTGGACAGGGGTTGGAACTGAAGCTTTCTTT.

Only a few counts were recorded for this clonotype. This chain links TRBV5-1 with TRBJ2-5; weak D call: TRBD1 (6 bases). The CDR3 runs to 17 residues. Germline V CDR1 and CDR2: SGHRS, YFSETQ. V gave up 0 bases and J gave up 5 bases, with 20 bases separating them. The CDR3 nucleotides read TGCGCCAGCAGCTTGGTAGGGGGTTCTCGAGGGGAGGAGACCCAGTACTTC. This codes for CASSLVGGSRGEETQYF.

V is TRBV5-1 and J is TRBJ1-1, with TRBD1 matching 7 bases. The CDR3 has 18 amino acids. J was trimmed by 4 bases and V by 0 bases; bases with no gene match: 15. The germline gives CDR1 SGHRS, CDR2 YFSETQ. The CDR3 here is CASSLALTGSWRRTEAFF. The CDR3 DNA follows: TGCGCCAGCAGCTTGGCCCTGACAGGGTCTTGGAGGCGCACTGAAGCTTTCTTT.

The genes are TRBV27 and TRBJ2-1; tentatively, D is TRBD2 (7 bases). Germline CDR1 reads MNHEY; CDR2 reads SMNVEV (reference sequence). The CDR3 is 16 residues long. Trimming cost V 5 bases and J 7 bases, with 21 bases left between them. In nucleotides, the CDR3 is TGTGCCAGCAGTCAATACGTGGGGGGGGCTGGAAATGAGCAGTTCTTC. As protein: CASSQYVGGAGNEQFF.